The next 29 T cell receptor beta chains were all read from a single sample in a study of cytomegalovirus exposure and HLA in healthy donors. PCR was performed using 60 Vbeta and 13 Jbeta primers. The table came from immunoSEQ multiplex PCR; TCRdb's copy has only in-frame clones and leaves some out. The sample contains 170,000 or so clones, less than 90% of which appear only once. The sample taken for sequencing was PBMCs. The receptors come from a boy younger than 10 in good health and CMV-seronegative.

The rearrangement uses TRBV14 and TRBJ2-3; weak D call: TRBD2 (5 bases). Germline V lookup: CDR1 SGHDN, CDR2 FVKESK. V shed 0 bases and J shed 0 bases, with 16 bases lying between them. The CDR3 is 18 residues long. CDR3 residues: CASSQDPRGHTSTDTQYF. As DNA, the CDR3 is TGTGCCAGCAGCCAAGATCCGAGAGGGCATACTAGCACAGATACGCAGTATTTT.

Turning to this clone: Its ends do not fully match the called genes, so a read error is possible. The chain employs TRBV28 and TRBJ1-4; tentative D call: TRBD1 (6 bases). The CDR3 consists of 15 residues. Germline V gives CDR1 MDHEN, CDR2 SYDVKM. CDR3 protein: CASSFRTEVMKKLFF. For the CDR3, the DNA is TGTGCCAGCAGTTTTCGGACAGAAGTAATGAAAAAGCTGTTTTTT. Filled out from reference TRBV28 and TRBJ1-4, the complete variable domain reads DVKVTQSSRYLVKRTGEKVFLECVQDMDHENMFWYRQDPGLGLRLIYFSYDVKMKEKGDIPEGYSVSREKKERFSLILESASTNQTSMYLCASSFRTEVMKKLFFGSGTQLSVL.

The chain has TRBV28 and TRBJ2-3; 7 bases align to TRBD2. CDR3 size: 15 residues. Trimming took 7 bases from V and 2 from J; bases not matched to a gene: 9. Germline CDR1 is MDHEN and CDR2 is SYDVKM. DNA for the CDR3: TGTGCCAGCACCCTTGACGGGAGGATCACAGATACGCAGTATTTT. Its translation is CASTLDGRITDTQYF. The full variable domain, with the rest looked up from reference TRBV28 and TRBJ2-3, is DVKVTQSSRYLVKRTGEKVFLECVQDMDHENMFWYRQDPGLGLRLIYFSYDVKMKEKGDIPEGYSVSREKKERFSLILESASTNQTSMYLCASTLDGRITDTQYFGPGTRLTVL.

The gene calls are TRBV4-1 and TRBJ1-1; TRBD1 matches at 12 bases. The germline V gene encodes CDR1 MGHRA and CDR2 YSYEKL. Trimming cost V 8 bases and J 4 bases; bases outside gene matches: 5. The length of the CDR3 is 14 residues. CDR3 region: CASARDRGPTEAFF. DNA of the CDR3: TGCGCCAGCGCCCGGGACAGGGGGCCCACTGAAGCTTTCTTT.

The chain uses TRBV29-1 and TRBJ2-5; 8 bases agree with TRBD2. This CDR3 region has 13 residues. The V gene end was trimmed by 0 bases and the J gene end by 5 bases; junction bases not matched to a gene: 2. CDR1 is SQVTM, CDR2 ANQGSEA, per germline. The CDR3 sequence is CSVEDGGVETQYF. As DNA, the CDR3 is TGCAGCGTTGAAGACGGGGGGGTCGAGACCCAGTACTTC. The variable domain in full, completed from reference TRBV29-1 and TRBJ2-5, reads SAVISQKPSRDICQRGTSLTIQCQVDSQVTMMFWYRQQPGQSLTLIATANQGSEATYESGFVIDKFPISRPNLTFSTLTVSNMSPEDSSIYLCSVEDGGVETQYFGPGTRLLVL.

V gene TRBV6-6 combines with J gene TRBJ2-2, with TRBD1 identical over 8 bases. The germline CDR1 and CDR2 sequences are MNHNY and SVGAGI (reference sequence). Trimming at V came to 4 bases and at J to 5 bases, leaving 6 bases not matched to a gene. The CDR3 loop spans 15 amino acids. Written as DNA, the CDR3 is TGTGCCAGCAGTTTACAGGGGGGTGCGACCGGGGAGCTGTTTTTT. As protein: CASSLQGGATGELFF.

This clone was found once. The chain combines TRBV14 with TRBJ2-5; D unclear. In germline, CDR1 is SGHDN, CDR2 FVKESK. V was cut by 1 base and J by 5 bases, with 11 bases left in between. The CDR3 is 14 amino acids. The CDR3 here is CASSQGSSHETQYF. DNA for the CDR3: TGTGCCAGCAGCCAAGGGTCCAGTCACGAGACCCAGTACTTC.

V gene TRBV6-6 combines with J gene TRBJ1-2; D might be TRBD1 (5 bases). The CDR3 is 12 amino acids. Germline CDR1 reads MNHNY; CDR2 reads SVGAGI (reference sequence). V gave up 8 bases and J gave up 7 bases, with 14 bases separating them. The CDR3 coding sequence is TGTGCCAGCGGGTCAGGGATTCGTGGCTACACCTTC. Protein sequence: CASGSGIRGYTF.

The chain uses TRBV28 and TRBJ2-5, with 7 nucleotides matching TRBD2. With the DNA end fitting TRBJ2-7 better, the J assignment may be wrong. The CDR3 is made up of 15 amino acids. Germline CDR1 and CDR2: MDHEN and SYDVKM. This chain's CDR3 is CASSYPLAGSNEQYF. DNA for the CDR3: TGTGCCAGCAGTTACCCATTAGCGGGTTCAAACGAGCAGTACTTC.

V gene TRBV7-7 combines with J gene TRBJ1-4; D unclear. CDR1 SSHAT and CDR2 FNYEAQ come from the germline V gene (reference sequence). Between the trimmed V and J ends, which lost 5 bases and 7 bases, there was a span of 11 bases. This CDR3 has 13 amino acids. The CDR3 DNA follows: TGTGCCAGCAGCATTTGGGAGGGTGAAAAACTGTTTTTT. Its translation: CASSIWEGEKLFF. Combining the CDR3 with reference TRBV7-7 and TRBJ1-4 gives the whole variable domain GAGVSQSPRYKVTKRGQDVTLRCDPISSHATLYWYQQALGQGPEFLTYFNYEAQPDKSGLPSDRFSAERPEGSISTLTIQRTEQRDSAMYRCASSIWEGEKLFFGSGTQLSVL.

This chain's CDR3 is CASSLLAGGFGELFF. The CDR3 DNA sequence: TGTGCCAGCTCCCTTCTAGCGGGAGGGTTCGGGGAGCTGTTTTTT. The V gene is TRBV7-9, the J gene TRBJ2-2, with 12 positions matching TRBD2. The CDR3 runs 15 residues. Germline V gene lookup returns CDR1 SEHNR and CDR2 FQNEAQ (reference sequence). The V and J ends lost 8 bases and 7 bases, in that order; junction bases with no gene match: 8.

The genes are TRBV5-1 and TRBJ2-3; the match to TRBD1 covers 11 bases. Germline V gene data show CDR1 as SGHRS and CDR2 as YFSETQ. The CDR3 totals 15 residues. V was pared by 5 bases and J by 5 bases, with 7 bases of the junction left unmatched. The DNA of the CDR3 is TGCGCCAGCAGAACCGGACAGGGGGCCGAAGATACGCAGTATTTT. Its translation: CASRTGQGAEDTQYF. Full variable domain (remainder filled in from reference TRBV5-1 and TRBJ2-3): KAGVTQTPRYLIKTRGQQVTLSCSPISGHRSVSWYQQTPGQGLQFLFEYFSETQRNKGNFPGRFSGRQFSNSRSEMNVSTLELGDSALYLCASRTGQGAEDTQYFGPGTRLTVL.

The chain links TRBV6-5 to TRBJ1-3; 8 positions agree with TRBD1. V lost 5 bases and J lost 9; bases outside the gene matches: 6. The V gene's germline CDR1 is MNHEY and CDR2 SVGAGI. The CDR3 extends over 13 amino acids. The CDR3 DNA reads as TGTGCCAGCAGTCTCAGGGGGCGACGCACCATATATTTT. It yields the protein CASSLRGRRTIYF.

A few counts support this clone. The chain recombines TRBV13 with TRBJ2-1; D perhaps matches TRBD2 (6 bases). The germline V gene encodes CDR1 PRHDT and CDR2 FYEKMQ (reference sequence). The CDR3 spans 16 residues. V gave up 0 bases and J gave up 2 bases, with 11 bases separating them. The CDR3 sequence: CASSLGGSKPYNEQFF. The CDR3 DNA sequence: TGTGCCAGCAGCTTAGGCGGGAGCAAGCCCTACAATGAGCAGTTCTTC. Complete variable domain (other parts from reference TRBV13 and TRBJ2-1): AAGVIQSPRHLIKEKRETATLKCYPIPRHDTVYWYQQGPGQDPQFLISFYEKMQSDKGSIPDRFSAQQFSDYHSELNMSSLELGDSALYFCASSLGGSKPYNEQFFGPGTRLTVL.

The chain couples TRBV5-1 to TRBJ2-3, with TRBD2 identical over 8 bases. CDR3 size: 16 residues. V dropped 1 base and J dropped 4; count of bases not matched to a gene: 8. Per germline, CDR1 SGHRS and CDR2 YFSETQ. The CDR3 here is CASSLTSGGVADTQYF. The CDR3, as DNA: TGCGCCAGCAGCTTGACTAGCGGAGGGGTTGCAGATACGCAGTATTTT.

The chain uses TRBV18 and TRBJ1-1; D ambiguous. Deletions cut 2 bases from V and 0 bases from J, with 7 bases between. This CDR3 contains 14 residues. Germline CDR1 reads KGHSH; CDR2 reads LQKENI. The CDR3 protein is CASSPLPVNTEAFF. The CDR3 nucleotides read TGTGCCAGCTCACCATTACCGGTGAACACTGAAGCTTTCTTT.

The CDR3 here is CASSHFSGTGDQPQHF. The CDR3 region has the DNA TGTGCCAGCAGTCACTTTTCCGGGACAGGGGATCAGCCCCAGCATTTT. The V call is TRBV27, the J call TRBJ1-5; 10 nucleotides align to TRBD1. The J segment lost 5 bases and the V segment lost 5 bases, leaving 9 bases of the junction unmatched. This CDR3 region has 16 residues. Per the germline V gene, CDR1 is MNHEY and CDR2 is SMNVEV (reference sequence).

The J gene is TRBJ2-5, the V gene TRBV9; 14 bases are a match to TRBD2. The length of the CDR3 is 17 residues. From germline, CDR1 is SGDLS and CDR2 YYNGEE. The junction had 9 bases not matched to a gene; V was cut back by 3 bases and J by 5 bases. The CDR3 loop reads CASSAGTSGRQTETQYF. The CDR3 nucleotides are TGTGCCAGCAGCGCCGGGACTAGCGGGAGACAAACGGAGACCCAGTACTTC.

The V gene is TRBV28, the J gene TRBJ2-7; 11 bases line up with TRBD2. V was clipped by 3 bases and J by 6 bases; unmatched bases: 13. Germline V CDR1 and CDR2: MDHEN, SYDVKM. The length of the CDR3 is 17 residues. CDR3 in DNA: TGTGCCAGCAGTTTCGGACTGACTAGCGGGATAATCGGCGAGCAGTACTTC. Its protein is CASSFGLTSGIIGEQYF.

The DNA of the CDR3 is TGTGCCAGCAGCCCAACCCTAGCTAACTATGGCTACACCTTC. Translation gives CASSPTLANYGYTF. The genes are TRBV27 and TRBJ1-2; D not certain. The CDR3 has 14 amino acids. V lost 6 bases to trimming and J lost 0 bases, with 11 bases between them. Per germline, CDR1 MNHEY and CDR2 SMNVEV (reference sequence).

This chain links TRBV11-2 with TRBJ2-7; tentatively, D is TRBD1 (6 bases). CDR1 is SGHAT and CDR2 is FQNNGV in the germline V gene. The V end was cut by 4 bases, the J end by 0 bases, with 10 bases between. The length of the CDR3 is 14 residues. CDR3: CASSSQGYSYEQYF. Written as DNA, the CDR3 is TGTGCCAGCAGCTCACAGGGCTACTCCTACGAGCAGTACTTC.

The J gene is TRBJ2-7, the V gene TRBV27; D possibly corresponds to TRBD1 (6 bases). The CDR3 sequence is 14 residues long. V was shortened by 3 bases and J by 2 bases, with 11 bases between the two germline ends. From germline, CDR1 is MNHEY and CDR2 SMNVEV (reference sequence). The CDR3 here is CASSFTGNPYEQYF. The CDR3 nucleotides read TGTGCCAGCAGTTTCACAGGGAACCCCTACGAGCAGTACTTC.

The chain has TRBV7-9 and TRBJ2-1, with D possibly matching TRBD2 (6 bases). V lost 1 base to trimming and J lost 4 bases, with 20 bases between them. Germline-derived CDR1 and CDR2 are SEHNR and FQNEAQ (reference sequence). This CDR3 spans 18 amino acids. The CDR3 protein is CASSLGLGGSIVYNEQFF. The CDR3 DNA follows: TGTGCCAGCAGCTTAGGTCTCGGGGGTTCAATCGTATACAATGAGCAGTTCTTC.

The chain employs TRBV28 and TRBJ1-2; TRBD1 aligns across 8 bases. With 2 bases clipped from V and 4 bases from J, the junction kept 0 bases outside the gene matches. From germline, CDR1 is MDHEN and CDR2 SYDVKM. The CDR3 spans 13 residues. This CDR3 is CASSLGQGYGYTF. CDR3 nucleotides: TGTGCCAGCAGTTTAGGACAGGGCTATGGCTACACCTTC.

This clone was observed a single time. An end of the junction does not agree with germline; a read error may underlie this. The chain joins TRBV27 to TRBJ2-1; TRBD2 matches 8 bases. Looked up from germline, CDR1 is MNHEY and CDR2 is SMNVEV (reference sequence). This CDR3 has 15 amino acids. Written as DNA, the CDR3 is TGTGCCAGTAGTTTATACGGGAGGGCCCTCAATGAGCAGTTCTTC. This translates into CASSLYGRALNEQFF.

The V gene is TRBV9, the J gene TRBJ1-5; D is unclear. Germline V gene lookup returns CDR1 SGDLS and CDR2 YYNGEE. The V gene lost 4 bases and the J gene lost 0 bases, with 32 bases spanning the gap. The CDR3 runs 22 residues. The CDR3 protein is CASSPLSFLGNHRDYSNQPQHF. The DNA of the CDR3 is TGTGCCAGCAGCCCGCTTAGTTTTCTGGGCAACCACAGAGACTATAGCAATCAGCCCCAGCATTTT. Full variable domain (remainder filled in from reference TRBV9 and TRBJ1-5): DSGVTQTPKHLITATGQRVTLRCSPRSGDLSVYWYQQSLDQGLQFLIQYYNGEERAKGNILERFSAQQFPDLHSELNLSSLELGDSALYFCASSPLSFLGNHRDYSNQPQHFGDGTRLSIL.

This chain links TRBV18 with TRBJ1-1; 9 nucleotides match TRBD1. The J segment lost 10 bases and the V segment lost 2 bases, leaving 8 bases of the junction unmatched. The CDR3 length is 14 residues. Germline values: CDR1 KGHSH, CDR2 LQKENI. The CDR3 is CASSPSGTGFAAFF. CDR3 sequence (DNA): TGTGCCAGCTCACCAAGCGGGACAGGGTTTGCAGCTTTCTTT.

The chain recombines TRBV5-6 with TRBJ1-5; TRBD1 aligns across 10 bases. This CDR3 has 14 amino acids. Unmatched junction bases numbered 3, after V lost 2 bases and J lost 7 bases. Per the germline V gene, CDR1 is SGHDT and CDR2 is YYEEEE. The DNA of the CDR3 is TGTGCCAGCAGCTTACGGACAGGGGGACAGCCCCAGCATTTT. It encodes CASSLRTGGQPQHF. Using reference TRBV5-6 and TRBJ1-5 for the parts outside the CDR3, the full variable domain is DAGVTQSPTHLIKTRGQQVTLRCSPKSGHDTVSWYQQALGQGPQFIFQYYEEEERQRGNFPDRFSGHQFPNYSSELNVNALLLGDSALYLCASSLRTGGQPQHFGDGTRLSIL.

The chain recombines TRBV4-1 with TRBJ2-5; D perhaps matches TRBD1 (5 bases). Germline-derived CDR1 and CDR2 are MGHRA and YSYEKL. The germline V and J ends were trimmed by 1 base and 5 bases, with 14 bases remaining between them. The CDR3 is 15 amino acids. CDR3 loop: CASSQVKGNGETQYF. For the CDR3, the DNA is TGCGCCAGCAGCCAAGTTAAGGGGAACGGGGAGACCCAGTACTTC.